Shown below are 27 T cell receptor beta chains from a single sample sequenced in a study of regulatory T cells in long-lasting Graves disease. Arm-PCR of CDR3 regions with iRepertoire HTBI primers generated TCR beta libraries. Via MiXCR, TCRdb re-called the multiplex PCR reads, giving one row per CDR3 protein. This table holds some 340,000 distinct CDR3 sequences, about 12% found once. Regarding time point: newly diagnosed GD, antithyroid drugs for less than 3 months. From RNA extracted from PBMCs, the TCR library was made. The data also belong to a second study, concerning T cells in Graves' hyperthyroidism and ophthalmopathy.

The sequencing here drew on peripheral blood mononuclear cells (PBMCs), taken at new diagnosis, from a patient treated with antithyroid drugs. All receptors derive from a woman aged 18-29 years with Graves disease.

This clonotype was seen a handful of times. The V call is TRBV19, the J call TRBJ1-2; TRBD1 agrees at 7 bases. In germline, CDR1 is LNHDA, CDR2 SQIVND (reference sequence). The V and J ends lost 3 bases and 1 base, in that order; junction bases with no gene match: 5. The CDR3 is 15 residues long. The CDR3 DNA follows: TGTGCCAGTAGTATTTTCACAGGGGTTAACTATGGCTACACCTTC. Translating it yields CASSIFTGVNYGYTF.

The table lists this clonotype with many counts. This chain links TRBV13 with TRBJ2-7; tentative D call: TRBD2 (5 bases). The length of the CDR3 is 14 residues. V shed 3 bases and J shed 5 bases, with 14 bases lying between them. Germline CDR1 PRHDT, CDR2 FYEKMQ (reference sequence). In DNA form, the CDR3 reads TGTGCCAGCAGCTTGGGTGAAGGACTCCACGAGCAGTACTTC. This sequence encodes CASSLGEGLHEQYF.

This clonotype was counted many times. The chain has TRBV5-6 and TRBJ2-3; no clear D. The CDR3 totals 13 residues. Germline V gene lookup returns CDR1 SGHDT and CDR2 YYEEEE. Trimming removed 7 bases at V and 3 bases at J, with 12 bases between. CDR3 region: CASFLTRTDTQYF. Written as DNA, the CDR3 is TGTGCCAGCTTCCTCACCCGTACAGATACGCAGTATTTT.

There are many counts of this clonotype. V and J are TRBV19 and TRBJ1-1, with a possible D match to TRBD1 (6 bases). The CDR3 is 15 residues long. V gave up 2 bases and J gave up 3 bases, with 13 bases separating them. Germline V lookup: CDR1 LNHDA, CDR2 SQIVND (reference sequence). CDR3 sequence: CASSITGRGDTEAFF. CDR3 in DNA: TGTGCCAGTAGTATAACCGGCAGGGGAGACACTGAAGCTTTCTTT.

The sample holds many counts of this clonotype. The chain combines TRBV3-1 with TRBJ1-2, with 7 nucleotides matching TRBD1. The germline CDR1 and CDR2 sequences are LGHDT and YNNKEL (reference sequence). The CDR3 spans 18 residues. V lost 0 bases, J lost 4 bases, and 14 bases stayed unmatched. The CDR3 loop reads CASSQDPNRGNGVYGYTF. The CDR3 nucleotides read TGTGCCAGCAGCCAAGATCCAAACAGGGGTAACGGAGTCTATGGCTACACCTTC.

This clonotype occurred many times. The V call is TRBV30, the J call TRBJ2-1, with D possibly matching TRBD1 (5 bases). Germline V gene data show CDR1 as GTSNPN and CDR2 as SVGIG (reference sequence). The CDR3 has 12 residues. V lost 2 bases, J lost 4 bases, and 6 bases lay in between. CDR3 DNA sequence: TGTGCCTGGAGTAGGGGATACAATGAGCAGTTCTTC. It specifies CAWSRGYNEQFF. The full variable domain, with the rest looked up from reference TRBV30 and TRBJ2-1, is SQTIHQWPATLVQPVGSPLSLECTVEGTSNPNLYWYRQAAGRGLQLLFYSVGIGQISSEVPQNLSASRPQDRQFILSSKKLLLSDSGFYLCAWSRGYNEQFFGPGTRLTVL.

This clonotype was recorded a few times. The rearrangement uses TRBV5-5 and TRBJ2-1; TRBD2 might be the D (6 bases). The CDR3 is made up of 15 amino acids. The V and J ends lost 2 bases and 4 bases respectively, with 13 bases between them. Germline values: CDR1 SGHKS, CDR2 YYEKEE (reference sequence). CDR3: CASSFYAGWYNEQFF. In DNA form, the CDR3 reads TGTGCCAGCAGCTTTTATGCGGGGTGGTACAATGAGCAGTTCTTC.

This clonotype was detected many times. The chain has TRBV7-8 and TRBJ2-5; D possibly matches TRBD1 or TRBD2 (5 bases each). From germline, CDR1 is SGHVS and CDR2 FQNEAQ. The CDR3 covers 15 residues. Trimming removed 8 bases from V and 4 bases from J, with 20 bases in between. CDR3 DNA: TGTGCCAGCGAAATAGGGACCTTCTCGAGAGAGACCCAGTACTTC. The encoded protein is CASEIGTFSRETQYF.

This clonotype was counted many times. The J gene is TRBJ2-5, the V gene TRBV27; TRBD2 aligns across 9 bases. This CDR3 has 15 residues. Per germline, CDR1 MNHEY and CDR2 SMNVEV (reference sequence). With 3 bases clipped from V and 5 bases from J, the junction kept 7 bases outside the gene matches. CDR3 DNA: TGTGCCAGCAGTTTGGTCCCCAGCGGGGGGGAGACCCAGTACTTC. Its translation is CASSLVPSGGETQYF.

Ten or more counts support this clonotype. This chain uses TRBV7-9 with TRBJ1-5, with D hard to call. The V gene's germline CDR1 is SEHNR and CDR2 FQNEAQ (reference sequence). V lost 1 base and J lost 7, with 8 bases in between. This CDR3 has 13 amino acids. The CDR3 reads CASSLGLRQPQHF. CDR3 nucleotide sequence: TGTGCCAGCAGCTTAGGACTCAGGCAGCCCCAGCATTTT.

This clonotype was recorded at least ten times. V usage is TRBV7-8 and J usage is TRBJ2-3, with D perhaps matching TRBD1 (6 bases). The CDR3 runs to 16 residues. V was cut by 1 base and J by 4 bases, with 15 bases left in between. The germline CDR1 and CDR2 sequences are SGHVS and FQNEAQ. The chain's CDR3 is CASSLVAGVGPDTQYF. CDR3 nucleotide sequence: TGTGCCAGCAGCTTAGTAGCAGGGGTGGGTCCAGATACGCAGTATTTT.

There are many counts of this clonotype. CDR3 in DNA: TGTGCCAGCAAGGACAGGGAGAACTATGGCTACACCTTC. Amino acids: CASKDRENYGYTF. The genes are TRBV6-1 and TRBJ1-2, with TRBD1 identical over 8 bases. The CDR3 contains 13 residues. Germline CDR1 reads MNHNS; CDR2 reads SASEGT. V trimming: 7 bases; J trimming: 2 bases; junction bases outside the gene matches: 3.

The chain combines TRBV20-1 with TRBJ1-2, with 8 bases that match TRBD1. Germline values: CDR1 DFQATT, CDR2 SNEGSKA (reference sequence). The CDR3 totals 16 residues. Trimming took 0 bases from V and 2 from J; bases not matched to a gene: 8. The CDR3: CSAREPPGQENYGYTF. The CDR3, as DNA: TGCAGTGCTAGAGAACCTCCGGGACAGGAGAACTATGGCTACACCTTC.

This clonotype appeared many times. This sequence joins TRBV4-2 and TRBJ1-1; 9 positions match TRBD1. V trimming: 0 bases; J trimming: 0 bases; junction bases outside the gene matches: 8. This CDR3 comprises 18 residues. From germline, CDR1 is LGHNA and CDR2 YNFKEQ. The CDR3 DNA sequence: TGTGCCAGCAGCCAAGATAACAGGGGGCTCCTAGTGAACACTGAAGCTTTCTTT. Its translation: CASSQDNRGLLVNTEAFF.

This clonotype occurred many times. The J gene is TRBJ1-5, the V gene TRBV3-1, with D tentatively TRBD1 (6 bases). Between the trimmed V and J ends, which lost 0 bases and 4 bases, there was a span of 19 bases. CDR1 and CDR2 from the germline V gene are LGHDT and YNNKEL (reference sequence). The CDR3 is made up of 18 amino acids. The CDR3 DNA follows: TGTGCCAGCAGCCAAGATGTAAAGGACAGCGGAAAGAATCAGCCCCAGCATTTT. Protein: CASSQDVKDSGKNQPQHF.

This clonotype was observed a single time. A much larger clone lies one base from this, so it may be a read error. The chain combines TRBV6-2 or TRBV6-3 with TRBJ2-3; 7 nucleotides line up with TRBD1. Germline V gene lookup returns CDR1 MNHEY and CDR2 SVGEGT. V lost 8 bases, J lost 2 bases, and 16 bases stayed unmatched. CDR3 length: 17 amino acids. Here the CDR3 reads CASGSRTGQFYTDTQYF. CDR3 nucleotides: TGTGCCAGCGGATCAAGGACAGGCCAGTTTTACACAGATACGCAGTATTTT.

Many counts were recorded for this clonotype. V gene TRBV20-1 combines with J gene TRBJ1-1; D may be TRBD1 (5 bases). Germline loops: CDR1 DFQATT, CDR2 SNEGSKA (reference sequence). This CDR3 comprises 16 residues. V gave up 5 bases and J gave up 6 bases, with 25 bases separating them. The CDR3 sequence is CSAPRDERGTRSEAFF. For the CDR3, the DNA is TGCAGTGCTCCGAGGGACGAGCGGGGGACTCGTTCTGAAGCTTTCTTT.

This clonotype was counted at least ten times. The rearrangement uses TRBV29-1 and TRBJ2-3; D possibly corresponds to TRBD1 (6 bases). Trimming took 7 bases from V and 3 from J, leaving 17 bases between them. Germline-derived CDR1 and CDR2 are SQVTM and ANQGSEA. The CDR3 totals 14 residues. CDR3 loop: CSAPQQGGTDTQYF. As DNA, the CDR3 is TGCAGCGCCCCTCAACAGGGCGGGACAGATACGCAGTATTTT.

This chain joins TRBV12-3 or TRBV12-4 and TRBJ2-7, with D perhaps TRBD1 (6 bases). This CDR3 region has 13 residues. V was trimmed by 6 bases and J by 2 bases, leaving 11 bases between them. The chain's CDR3 is CASSQGSPYEQYV. The CDR3 DNA reads TGTGCCAGCAGCCAGGGGTCGCCCTACGAGCAGTACGTC.

The rearrangement links TRBV18 to TRBJ2-5, with a possible D match to TRBD2 (5 bases). Trimming left V 8 bases short and J 0 bases short, with 10 bases between. Germline-derived CDR1 and CDR2 are KGHSH and LQKENI. This CDR3 spans 13 amino acids. CDR3 in DNA: TGTGCCAGCACCGGGGTTAACCAAGAGACCCAGTACTTC. This sequence encodes CASTGVNQETQYF.

This clonotype came up many times. The rearrangement links TRBV12-3 or TRBV12-4 to TRBJ1-2; the D gene is possibly TRBD1 (5 bases). The CDR3 has 16 amino acids. V gave up 0 bases and J gave up 5 bases, with 16 bases separating them. CDR3 sequence (DNA): TGTGCCAGCAGTTTAGCGCTGGGGTCCCGGGGGTATGGCTACACCTTC. Translated, it gives CASSLALGSRGYGYTF.

The table lists this clonotype with many counts. The gene calls are TRBV12-3 or TRBV12-4 and TRBJ2-5; 8 bases align to TRBD1. The CDR3 is 15 amino acids. V lost 2 bases and J lost 2; bases outside the gene matches: 4. The CDR3 sequence is CASSLSGGSQETQYF. In DNA form, the CDR3 reads TGTGCCAGCAGTTTATCAGGGGGCAGTCAAGAGACCCAGTACTTC.

This clonotype was seen at least ten times. The gene calls are TRBV11-2 and TRBJ1-6, with 7 bases that match TRBD1. J gave up 3 bases and V 7 bases, and 6 bases lay outside the gene matches. Germline CDR1 SGHAT, CDR2 FQNNGV. There are 15 residues in the CDR3. The CDR3: CASKYTGDYNSPLHF. The DNA for the CDR3 is TGTGCCAGCAAATACACAGGGGACTATAATTCACCCCTCCACTTT.

The V gene is TRBV19, the J gene TRBJ1-1, with TRBD1 matching over 7 bases. The CDR3 spans 12 residues. V was clipped by 5 bases and J by 6 bases; unmatched bases: 3. Germline loops: CDR1 LNHDA, CDR2 SQIVND (reference sequence). The CDR3 DNA reads as TGTGCCAGTAGTGTCAGGGGGTCTGAAGCTTTCTTT. Residues: CASSVRGSEAFF.

The sample holds many counts of this clonotype. J is TRBJ2-7 and V is TRBV7-2; 13 bases match TRBD2. CDR3 length equals 14 residues. Germline assignment: CDR1 SGHTA and CDR2 FQGNSA. Trimming took 4 bases from V and 7 from J; bases not matched to a gene: 4. CDR3: CASSYRTSGSEQYF. The CDR3 bases are TGTGCCAGCAGCTACCGGACTAGCGGGAGTGAGCAGTACTTC.

The V and J genes are TRBV18 and TRBJ2-7; D gene ambiguous. V lost 2 bases to trimming and J lost 1 base, with 15 bases between them. Germline CDR1 and CDR2: KGHSH and LQKENI. The CDR3 is made up of 16 amino acids. The CDR3 protein is CASSPINQENSYEQYF. The CDR3 DNA reads TGTGCCAGCTCACCAATCAATCAGGAGAATTCCTACGAGCAGTACTTC.

CDR3 sequence (DNA): TGTGCCAGCAGCCGCCGGGAGGGATTGAACACTGAAGCTTTCTTT. As protein: CASSRREGLNTEAFF. The J gene is TRBJ1-1, the V gene TRBV7-9; the D is unclear. The CDR3 length is 15 residues. V was cut by 5 bases and J by 0 bases, with 13 bases left in between. Germline V CDR1 and CDR2: SEHNR, FQNEAQ (reference sequence).